This TCR beta chain is from a study of blood T cell repertoires in COVID-19. Study context: Researchers got acute and convalescent COVID-19 samples from the United States, Italy and Spain. Sample material is recorded as cDNA or gDNA derived from T cells, B-cell-depleted T cells, or PBMCs.

CDR3 length: 16 amino acids. Germline V gene data show CDR1 as LNHDA and CDR2 as SQIVND (reference sequence). Trimming removed 3 bases from V and 3 bases from J; junction bases left unmatched: 9. Original handling: Nucleated cell number was recorded as an estimate derived from reference gene primer amplification. Data came from immunoSEQ multiplex PCR; TCRdb stores just in-frame clones and leaves some out. The DNA gave D and trimming, while V, J and clone size come from that table. There are 150,000 to 200,000 clones in the sample; about 74% occur only once, and around 8.1% lies in the top ten. The receptor's source is a man aged 55 to 70 with acute or convalescent COVID-19. Material: peripheral blood. The genes are TRBV19 and TRBJ2-3; 7 bases match TRBD2. CDR3 DNA sequence: TGTGCCAGTAGTATGTCAATCGGGGGGAATACAGATACGCAGTATTTT. It encodes CASSMSIGGNTDTQYF. Full variable domain (missing parts from reference TRBV19 and TRBJ2-3): DGGITQSPKYLFRKEGQNVTLSCEQNLNHDAMYWYRQDPGQGLRLIYYSQIVNDFQKGDIAEGYSVSREKKESFPLTVTSAQKNPTAFYLCASSMSIGGNTDTQYFGPGTRLTVL.